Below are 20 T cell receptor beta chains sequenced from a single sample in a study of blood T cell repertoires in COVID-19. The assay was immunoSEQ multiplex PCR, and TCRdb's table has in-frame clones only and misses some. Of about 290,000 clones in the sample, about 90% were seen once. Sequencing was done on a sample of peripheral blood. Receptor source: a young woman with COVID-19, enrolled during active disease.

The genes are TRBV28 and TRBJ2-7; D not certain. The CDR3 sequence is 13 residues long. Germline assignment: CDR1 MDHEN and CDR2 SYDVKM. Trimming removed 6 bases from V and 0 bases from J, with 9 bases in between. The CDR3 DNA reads TGTGCCAGCAGCAAGACTCCCTCCTACGAGCAGTACTTC. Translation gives CASSKTPSYEQYF.

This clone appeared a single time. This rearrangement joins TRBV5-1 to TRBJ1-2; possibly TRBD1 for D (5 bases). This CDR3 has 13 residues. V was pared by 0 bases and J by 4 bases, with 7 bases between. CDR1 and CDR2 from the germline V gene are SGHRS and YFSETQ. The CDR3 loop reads CASSLETAYGYTF. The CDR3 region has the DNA TGCGCCAGCAGCTTGGAGACAGCCTATGGCTACACCTTC.

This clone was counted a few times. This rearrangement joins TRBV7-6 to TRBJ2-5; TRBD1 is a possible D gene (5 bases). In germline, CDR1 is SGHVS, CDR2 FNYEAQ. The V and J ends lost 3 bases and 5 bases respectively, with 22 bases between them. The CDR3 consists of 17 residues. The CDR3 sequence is CASSFPQGSRVVETQYF. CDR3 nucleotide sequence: TGTGCCAGCAGCTTCCCGCAGGGCAGCAGGGTGGTTGAGACCCAGTACTTC.

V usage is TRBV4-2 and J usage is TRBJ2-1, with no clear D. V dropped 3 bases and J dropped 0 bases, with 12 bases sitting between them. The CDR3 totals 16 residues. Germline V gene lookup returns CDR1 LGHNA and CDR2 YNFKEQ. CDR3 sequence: CASSQASASSYNEQFF. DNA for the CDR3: TGTGCCAGCAGCCAGGCTAGTGCTAGCTCCTACAATGAGCAGTTCTTC.

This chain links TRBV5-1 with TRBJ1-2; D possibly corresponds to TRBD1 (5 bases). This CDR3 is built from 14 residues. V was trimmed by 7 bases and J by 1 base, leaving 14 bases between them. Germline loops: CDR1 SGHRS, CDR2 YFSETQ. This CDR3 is CASGIDSLNYGYTF. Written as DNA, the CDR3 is TGCGCCAGCGGGATCGACAGCCTTAACTATGGCTACACCTTC.

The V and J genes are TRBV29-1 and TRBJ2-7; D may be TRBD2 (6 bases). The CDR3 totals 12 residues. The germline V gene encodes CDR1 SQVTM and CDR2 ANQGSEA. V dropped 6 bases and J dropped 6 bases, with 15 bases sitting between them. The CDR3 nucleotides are TGCAGCGTCGATGCACTGGGGGGCGAGCAGTACTTC. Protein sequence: CSVDALGGEQYF.

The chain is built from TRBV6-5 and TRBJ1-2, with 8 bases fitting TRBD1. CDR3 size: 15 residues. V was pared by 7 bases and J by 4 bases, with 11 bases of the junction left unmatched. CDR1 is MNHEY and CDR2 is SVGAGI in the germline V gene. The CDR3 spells CASTTEETGVYGYTF. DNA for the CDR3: TGTGCCAGCACTACTGAGGAGACAGGGGTCTATGGCTACACCTTC.

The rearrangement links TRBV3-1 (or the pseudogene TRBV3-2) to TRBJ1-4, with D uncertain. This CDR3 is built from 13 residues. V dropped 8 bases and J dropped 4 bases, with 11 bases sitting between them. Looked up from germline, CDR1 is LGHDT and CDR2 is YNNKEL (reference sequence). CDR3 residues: CASADIDNEKLFF. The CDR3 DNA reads TGTGCCAGCGCAGACATAGATAATGAAAAACTGTTTTTT.

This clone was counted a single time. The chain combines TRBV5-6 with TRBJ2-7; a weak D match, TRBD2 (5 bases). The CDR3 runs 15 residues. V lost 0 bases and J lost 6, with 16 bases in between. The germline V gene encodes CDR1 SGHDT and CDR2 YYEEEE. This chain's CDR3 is CASSLGAGLISEQYF. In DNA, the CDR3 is TGTGCCAGCAGCTTGGGGGCGGGCCTAATCTCCGAGCAGTACTTC.

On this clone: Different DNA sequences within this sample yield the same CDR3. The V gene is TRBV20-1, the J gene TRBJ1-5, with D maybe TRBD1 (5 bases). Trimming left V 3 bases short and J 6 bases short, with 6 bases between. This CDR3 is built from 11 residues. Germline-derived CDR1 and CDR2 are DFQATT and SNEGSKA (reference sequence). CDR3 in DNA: TGCAGTGCTAGTCAGGGTCAGCCCCAGCATTTT. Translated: CSASQGQPQHF.

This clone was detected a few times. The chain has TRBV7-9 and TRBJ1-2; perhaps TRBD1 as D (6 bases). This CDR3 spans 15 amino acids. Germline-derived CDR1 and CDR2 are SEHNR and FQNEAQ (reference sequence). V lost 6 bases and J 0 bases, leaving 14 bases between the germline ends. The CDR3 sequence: CASSSGQHPNYGYTF. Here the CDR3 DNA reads TGTGCCAGCAGTTCCGGACAGCATCCTAACTATGGCTACACCTTC.

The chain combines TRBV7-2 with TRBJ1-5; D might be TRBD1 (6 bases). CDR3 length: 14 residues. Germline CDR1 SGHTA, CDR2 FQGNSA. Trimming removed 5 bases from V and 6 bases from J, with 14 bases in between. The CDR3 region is CASSPHRVPQPQHF. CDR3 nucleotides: TGTGCCAGCAGCCCCCACAGGGTTCCTCAGCCCCAGCATTTT.

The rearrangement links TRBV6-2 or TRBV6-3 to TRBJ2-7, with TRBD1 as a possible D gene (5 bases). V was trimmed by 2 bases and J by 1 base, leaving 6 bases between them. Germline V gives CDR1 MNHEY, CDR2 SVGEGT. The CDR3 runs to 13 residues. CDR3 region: CASSYDSSYEQYF. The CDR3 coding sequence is TGTGCCAGCAGTTACGACAGTTCCTACGAGCAGTACTTC.

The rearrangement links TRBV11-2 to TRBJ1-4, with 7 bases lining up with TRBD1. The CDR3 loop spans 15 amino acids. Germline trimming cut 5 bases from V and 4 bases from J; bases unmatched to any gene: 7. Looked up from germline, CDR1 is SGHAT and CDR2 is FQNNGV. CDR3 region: CASSVGGQINEKLFF. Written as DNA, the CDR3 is TGTGCCAGCAGCGTAGGGGGACAGATTAATGAAAAACTGTTTTTT.

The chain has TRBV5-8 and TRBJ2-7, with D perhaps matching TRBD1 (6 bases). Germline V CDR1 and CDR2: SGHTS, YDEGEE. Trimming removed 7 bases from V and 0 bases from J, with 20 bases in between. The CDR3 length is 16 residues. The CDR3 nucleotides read TGTGCCAGCGACTACAGGGTACACTCTTCCTCCTACGAGCAGTACTTC. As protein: CASDYRVHSSSYEQYF.

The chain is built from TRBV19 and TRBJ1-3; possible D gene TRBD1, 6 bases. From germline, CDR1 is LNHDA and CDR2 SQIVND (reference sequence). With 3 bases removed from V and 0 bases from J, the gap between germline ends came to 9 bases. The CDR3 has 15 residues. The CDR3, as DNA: TGTGCCAGTAGTATTACAGGGCTCTCTGGAAACACCATATATTTT. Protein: CASSITGLSGNTIYF.

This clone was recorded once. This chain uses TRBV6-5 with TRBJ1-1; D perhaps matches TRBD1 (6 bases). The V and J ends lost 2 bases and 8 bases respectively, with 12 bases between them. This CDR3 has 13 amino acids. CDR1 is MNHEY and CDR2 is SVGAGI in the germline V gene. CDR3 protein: CASSYPSGQEAFF. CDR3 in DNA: TGTGCCAGCAGTTACCCATCCGGACAGGAAGCTTTCTTT.

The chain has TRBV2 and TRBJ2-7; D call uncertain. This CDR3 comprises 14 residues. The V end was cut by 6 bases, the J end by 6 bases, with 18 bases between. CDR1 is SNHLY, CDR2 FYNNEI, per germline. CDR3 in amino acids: CASRLTTTSGEQYF. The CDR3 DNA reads TGTGCCAGCAGGTTAACAACTACCTCCGGCGAGCAGTACTTC.

CDR3 in amino acids: CASSLTSGGSSYEQYF. The DNA for the CDR3 is TGCGCCAGCAGCTTAACCTCAGGGGGGAGCTCCTACGAGCAGTACTTC. The chain has TRBV5-1 and TRBJ2-7, with D possibly TRBD1 on 7 matching bases. Germline loops: CDR1 SGHRS, CDR2 YFSETQ. The length of the CDR3 is 16 residues. V lost 2 bases, J lost 0 bases, and 15 bases lay in between.

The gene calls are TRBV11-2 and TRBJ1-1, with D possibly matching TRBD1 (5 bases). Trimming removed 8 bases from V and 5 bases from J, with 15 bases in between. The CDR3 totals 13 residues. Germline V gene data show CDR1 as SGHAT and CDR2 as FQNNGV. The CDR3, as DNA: TGTGCCAGCGGCGGGGGTACCGGGACTGAAGCTTTCTTT. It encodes CASGGGTGTEAFF.